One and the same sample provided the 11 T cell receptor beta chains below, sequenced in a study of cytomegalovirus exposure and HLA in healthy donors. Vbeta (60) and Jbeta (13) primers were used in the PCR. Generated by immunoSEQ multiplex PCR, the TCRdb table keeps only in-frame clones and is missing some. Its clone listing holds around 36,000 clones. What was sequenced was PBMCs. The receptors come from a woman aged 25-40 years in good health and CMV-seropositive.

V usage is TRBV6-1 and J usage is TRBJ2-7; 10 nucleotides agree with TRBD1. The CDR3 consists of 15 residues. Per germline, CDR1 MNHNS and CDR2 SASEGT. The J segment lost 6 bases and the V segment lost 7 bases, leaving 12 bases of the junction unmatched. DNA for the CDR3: TGTGCCAGCACCCGAGACGGGACAGGGGATGGCGAGCAGTACTTC. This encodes CASTRDGTGDGEQYF.

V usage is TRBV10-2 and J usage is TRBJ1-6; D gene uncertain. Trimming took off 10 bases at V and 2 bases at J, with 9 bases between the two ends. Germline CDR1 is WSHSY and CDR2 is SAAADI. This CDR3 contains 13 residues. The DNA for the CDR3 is TGCGCCATCGGGGAGGCCTATAATTCACCCCTCCACTTT. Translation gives CAIGEAYNSPLHF.

CDR3 amino acids: CASRRQGASTDTQYF. The CDR3 DNA reads TGTGCCAGCAGACGACAGGGGGCAAGCACAGATACGCAGTATTTT. The chain uses TRBV5-4 and TRBJ2-3, with 10 bases aligning to TRBD1. V lost 5 bases, J lost 0 bases, and 3 bases stayed unmatched. Germline CDR1 and CDR2: SGHNT and YYREEE (reference sequence). The CDR3 sequence is 15 residues long. Drawing the rest from reference TRBV5-4 and TRBJ2-3, the complete variable domain is ETGVTQSPTHLIKTRGQQVTLRCSSQSGHNTVSWYQQALGQGPQFIFQYYREEENGRGNFPPRFSGLQFPNYSSELNVNALELDDSALYLCASRRQGASTDTQYFGPGTRLTVL.

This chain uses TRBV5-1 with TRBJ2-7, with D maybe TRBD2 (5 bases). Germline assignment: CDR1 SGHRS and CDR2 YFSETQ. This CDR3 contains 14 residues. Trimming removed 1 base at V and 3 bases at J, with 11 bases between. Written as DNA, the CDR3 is TGCGCCAGCAGCTTGTCCGGGGATAACTACGAGCAGTACTTC. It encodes CASSLSGDNYEQYF.

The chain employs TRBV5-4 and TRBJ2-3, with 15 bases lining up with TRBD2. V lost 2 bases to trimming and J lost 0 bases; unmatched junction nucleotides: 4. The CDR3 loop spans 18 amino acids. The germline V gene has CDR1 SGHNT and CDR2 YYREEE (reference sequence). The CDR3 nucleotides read TGTGCCAGCAGCTTTAGGACTAGCGGGGGGGGCAGCACAGATACGCAGTATTTT. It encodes CASSFRTSGGGSTDTQYF.

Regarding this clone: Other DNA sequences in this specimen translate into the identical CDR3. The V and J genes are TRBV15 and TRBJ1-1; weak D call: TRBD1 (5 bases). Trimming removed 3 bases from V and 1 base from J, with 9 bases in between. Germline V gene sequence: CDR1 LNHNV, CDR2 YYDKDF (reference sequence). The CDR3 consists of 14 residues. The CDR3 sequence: CATSRRGPNTEAFF. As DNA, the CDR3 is TGTGCCACCAGCAGGCGGGGCCCGAACACTGAAGCTTTCTTT.

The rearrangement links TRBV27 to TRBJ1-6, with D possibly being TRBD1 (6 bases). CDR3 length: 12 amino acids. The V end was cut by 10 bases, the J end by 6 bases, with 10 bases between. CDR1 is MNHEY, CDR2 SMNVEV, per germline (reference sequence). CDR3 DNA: TGTGCCACATGGACAGCTAATTCACCCCTCCACTTT. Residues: CATWTANSPLHF.

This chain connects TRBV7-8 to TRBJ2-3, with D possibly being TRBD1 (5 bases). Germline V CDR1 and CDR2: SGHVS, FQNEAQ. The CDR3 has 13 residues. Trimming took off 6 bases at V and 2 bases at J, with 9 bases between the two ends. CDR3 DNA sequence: TGTGCCAGCAGAAGGGGCCCCACAGATACGCAGTATTTT. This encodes CASRRGPTDTQYF.

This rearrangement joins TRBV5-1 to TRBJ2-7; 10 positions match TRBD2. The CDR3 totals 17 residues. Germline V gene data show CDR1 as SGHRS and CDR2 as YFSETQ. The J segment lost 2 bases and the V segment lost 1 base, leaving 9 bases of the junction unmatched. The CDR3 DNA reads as TGCGCCAGCAGCTTGTCGTCGGGACTAGCGAGTACCTACGAGCAGTACTTC. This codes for CASSLSSGLASTYEQYF.

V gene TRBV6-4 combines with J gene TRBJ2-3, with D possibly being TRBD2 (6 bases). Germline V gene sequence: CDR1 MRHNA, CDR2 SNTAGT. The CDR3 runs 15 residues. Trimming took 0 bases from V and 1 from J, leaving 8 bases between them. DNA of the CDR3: TGTGCCAGCAGTGACTCGGGGGGAGGCACAGATACGCAGTATTTT. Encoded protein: CASSDSGGGTDTQYF.

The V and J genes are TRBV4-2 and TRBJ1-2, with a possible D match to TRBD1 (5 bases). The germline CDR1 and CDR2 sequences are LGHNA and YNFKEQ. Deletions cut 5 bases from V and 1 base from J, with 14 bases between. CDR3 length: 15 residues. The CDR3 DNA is TGTGCCAGCAGCTCCCCAGACAGAATTAACTATGGCTACACCTTC. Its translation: CASSSPDRINYGYTF.